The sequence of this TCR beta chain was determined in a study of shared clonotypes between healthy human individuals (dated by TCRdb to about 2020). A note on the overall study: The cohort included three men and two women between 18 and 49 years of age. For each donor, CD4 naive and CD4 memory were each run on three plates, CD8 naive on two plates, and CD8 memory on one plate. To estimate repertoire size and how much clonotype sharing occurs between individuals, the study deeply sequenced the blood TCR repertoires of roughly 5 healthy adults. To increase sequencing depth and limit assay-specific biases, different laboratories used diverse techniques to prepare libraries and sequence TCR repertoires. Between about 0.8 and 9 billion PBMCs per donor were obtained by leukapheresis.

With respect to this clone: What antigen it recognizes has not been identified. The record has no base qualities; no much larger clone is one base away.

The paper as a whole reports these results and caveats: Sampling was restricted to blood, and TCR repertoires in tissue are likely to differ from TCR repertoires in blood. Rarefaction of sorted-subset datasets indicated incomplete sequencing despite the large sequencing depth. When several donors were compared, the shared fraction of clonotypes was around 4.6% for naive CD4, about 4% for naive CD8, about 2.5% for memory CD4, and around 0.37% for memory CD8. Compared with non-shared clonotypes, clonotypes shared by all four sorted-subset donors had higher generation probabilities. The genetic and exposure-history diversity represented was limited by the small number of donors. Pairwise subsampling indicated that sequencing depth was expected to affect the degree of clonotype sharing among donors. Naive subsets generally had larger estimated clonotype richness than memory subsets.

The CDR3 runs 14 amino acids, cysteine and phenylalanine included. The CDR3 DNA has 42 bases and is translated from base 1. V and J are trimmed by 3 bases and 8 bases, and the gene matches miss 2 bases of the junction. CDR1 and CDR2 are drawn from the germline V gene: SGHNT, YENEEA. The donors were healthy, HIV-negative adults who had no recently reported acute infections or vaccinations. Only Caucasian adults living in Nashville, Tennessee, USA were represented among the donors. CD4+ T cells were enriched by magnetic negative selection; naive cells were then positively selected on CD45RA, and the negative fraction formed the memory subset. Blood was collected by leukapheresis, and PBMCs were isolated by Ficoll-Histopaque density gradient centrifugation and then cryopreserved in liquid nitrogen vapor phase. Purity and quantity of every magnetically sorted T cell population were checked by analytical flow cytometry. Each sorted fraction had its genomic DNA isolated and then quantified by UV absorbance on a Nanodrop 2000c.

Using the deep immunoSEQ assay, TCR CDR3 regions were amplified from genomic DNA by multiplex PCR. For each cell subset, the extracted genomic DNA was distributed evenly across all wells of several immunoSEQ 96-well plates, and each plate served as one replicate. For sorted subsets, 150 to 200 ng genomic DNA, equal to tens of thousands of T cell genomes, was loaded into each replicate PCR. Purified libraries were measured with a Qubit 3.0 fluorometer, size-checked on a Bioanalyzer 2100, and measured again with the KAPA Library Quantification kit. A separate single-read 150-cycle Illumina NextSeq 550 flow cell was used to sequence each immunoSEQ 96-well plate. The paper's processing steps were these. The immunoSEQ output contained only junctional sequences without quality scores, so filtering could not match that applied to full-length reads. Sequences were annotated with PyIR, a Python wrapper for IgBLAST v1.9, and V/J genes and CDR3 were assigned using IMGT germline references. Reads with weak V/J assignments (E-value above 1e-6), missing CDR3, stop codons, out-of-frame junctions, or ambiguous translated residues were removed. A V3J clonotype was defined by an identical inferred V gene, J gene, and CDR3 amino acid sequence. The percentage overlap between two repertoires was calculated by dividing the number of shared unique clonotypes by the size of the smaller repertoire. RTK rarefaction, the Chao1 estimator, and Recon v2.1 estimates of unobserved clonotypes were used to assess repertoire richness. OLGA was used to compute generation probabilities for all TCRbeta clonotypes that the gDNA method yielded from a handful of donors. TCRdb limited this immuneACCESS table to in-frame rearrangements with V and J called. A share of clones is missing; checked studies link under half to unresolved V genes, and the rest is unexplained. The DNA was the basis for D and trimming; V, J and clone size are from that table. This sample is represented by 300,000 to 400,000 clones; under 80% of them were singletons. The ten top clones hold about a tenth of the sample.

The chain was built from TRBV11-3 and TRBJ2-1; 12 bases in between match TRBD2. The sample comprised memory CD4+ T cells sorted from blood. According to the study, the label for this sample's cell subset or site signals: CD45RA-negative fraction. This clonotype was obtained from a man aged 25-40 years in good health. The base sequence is TGTGCCAGCAGCTTGACTAGCGGGAGCGATGAGCAGTTCTTC. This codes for CASSLTSGSDEQFF.